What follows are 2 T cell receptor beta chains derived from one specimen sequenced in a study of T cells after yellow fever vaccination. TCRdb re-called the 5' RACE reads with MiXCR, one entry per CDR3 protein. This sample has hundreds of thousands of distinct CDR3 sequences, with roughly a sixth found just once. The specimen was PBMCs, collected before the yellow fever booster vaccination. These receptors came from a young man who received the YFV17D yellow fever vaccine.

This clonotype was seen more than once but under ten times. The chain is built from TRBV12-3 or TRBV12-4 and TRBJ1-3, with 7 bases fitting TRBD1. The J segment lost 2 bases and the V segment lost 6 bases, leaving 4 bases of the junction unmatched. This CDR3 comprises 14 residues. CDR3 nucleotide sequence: TGTGCCAGCAGGTCCACAGGGGCTGGAAACACCATATATTTT. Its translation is CASRSTGAGNTIYF.

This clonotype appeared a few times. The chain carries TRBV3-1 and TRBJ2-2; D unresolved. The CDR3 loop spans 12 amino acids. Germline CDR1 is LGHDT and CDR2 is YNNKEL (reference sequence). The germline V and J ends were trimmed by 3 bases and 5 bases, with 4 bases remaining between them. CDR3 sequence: CASSQWTGELFF. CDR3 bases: TGTGCCAGCAGCCAGTGGACCGGGGAGCTGTTTTTT.